The present T cell receptor beta chain was sequenced within a study of spatial heterogeneity in lung cancer. Study summary: A consistent excess of beta-chain over alpha-chain sequences was detected.

Via MiXCR, TCRdb re-called the 5' RACE reads, giving one row per CDR3 protein. The table records some 7,900 distinct CDR3 sequences, about 7% of them present only once. The germline CDR1 and CDR2 sequences are SGHRS and YFSETQ. The CDR3 runs 14 residues. Between the trimmed V and J ends, which lost 1 base and 2 bases, there was a span of 8 bases. In this sample, this clonotype turned up many times. Its matching antigen is unknown. Time point here: sample taken at primary tumor resection. Some 72 TRACERx patients with early, untreated non-small cell lung cancer donated samples. Extraction of whole RNA from tumor, nontumor lung or frozen PBMC preceded unsorted sequencing. The study's findings and limits: Mutation tallies in tumors tracked expanded intratumoral alpha and beta TCR counts.

This TCR derives from a female donor with early-stage non-small cell lung cancer. This chain uses TRBV5-1 with TRBJ2-3, with D perhaps matching TRBD2 (7 bases). Sequencing was performed on lung tumor tissue, taken at surgery. The CDR3 loop is CASSLRGATDTQYF. The CDR3 DNA follows: TGCGCCAGCAGCTTGCGGGGGGCCACAGATACGCAGTATTTT.